The 3 T cell receptor beta chains below were found in one sample sequenced in a study of response to subunit inactivated influenza vaccine. TCRdb re-called the RT-PCR reads through MiXCR, storing one row per CDR3 protein. This sample has roughly 700,000 distinct CDR3 sequences, with more than 15% found just once. Sequenced material: PBMCs from blood, taken about 12 days after vaccination. The source of these receptors is a man between 50 and 59 years old who received an inactivated influenza vaccine.

The rearrangement joins TRBV6-1 to TRBJ2-3; 7 nucleotides match TRBD2. The CDR3 contains 16 residues. The V segment lost 5 bases and the J segment 3 bases; nucleotides outside the gene matches: 11. Germline CDR1 reads MNHNS; CDR2 reads SASEGT. The CDR3 reads CASSRAGAWGTDTQYF. The CDR3 DNA follows: TGTGCCAGCAGTCGGGCGGGAGCGTGGGGGACAGATACGCAGTATTTT.

The chain is built from TRBV6-2 or TRBV6-3 and TRBJ1-6; 7 bases line up with TRBD1. V shed 5 bases and J 3 bases; nucleotides not matched to a gene: 10. CDR3 length: 17 amino acids. CDR1 and CDR2 from the germline V gene are MNHEY and SVGEGT. In DNA, the CDR3 is TGTGCCAGCAGTATTTTCCCGGGACAGAGCTATAATTCACCCCTCCACTTT. This translates into CASSIFPGQSYNSPLHF.

This clonotype turned up a few times. The V gene is TRBV12-3 or TRBV12-4, the J gene TRBJ2-7, with TRBD2 matching 9 bases. V was pared by 6 bases and J by 3 bases, with 6 bases of the junction left unmatched. The CDR3 has 14 residues. The DNA of the CDR3 is TGTGCCAGCAGAGAGGGGACTAGCAGCTACGAGCAGTACTTC. Residues: CASREGTSSYEQYF.